This T cell receptor beta chain was obtained from a study of response to subunit inactivated influenza vaccine. The study, taken as a whole, reports: With each seasonal influenza vaccination, the authors suggested, few new T cells are recruited.

The CDR3 length is 15 residues. Germline V gene lookup returns CDR1 MNHEY and CDR2 SVGEGT. The ends lost 6 bases at V and 6 bases at J; junction bases unmatched: 9. On this clonotype: The antigen is unknown.

TCRdb processed the RT-PCR reads anew with MiXCR; each CDR3 protein has one entry. The sample gives about half a million distinct CDR3 sequences, around 8% of which show up once; over 10% is in the top ten. This chain links TRBV6-2 or TRBV6-3 with TRBJ2-2; 8 bases match TRBD2. The clonotype was recovered from a man aged 45 to 75 who received an inactivated influenza vaccine. The input for sequencing was PBMCs from blood, taken around 25 months after vaccination. The CDR3 DNA reads as TGTGCCAGCAGATCCCCGGGACTAGTGGCCGGGGAGCTGTTTTTT. The encoded protein is CASRSPGLVAGELFF.